The rows below give T cell receptor beta chains drawn from one sample of a study of T cells in tuberculosis. Profiling relied on immunoSEQ multiplex PCR, and the TCRdb table lists in-frame clones only, not all of them. Here the sample spans roughly 60,000 clones, under 90% being singletons. Source material: CD1b-GMM tetramer-negative cells sorted from PBMCs. These receptors all come from an adult woman with latent tuberculosis. Both conserved end residues are part of each CDR3. D genes are given only for firm matches. Size is stated for part of the rows, as once, few or many counts, or as a class when the clone is expanded.

abundance: -
d_gene: TRBD2
v_gene: TRBV6-4
j_gene: TRBJ2-1
CDR3nt: TGTGCCAGCAGTACACTAGCGGGATCTTACAATGAGCAGTTCTTC
CDR3aa: CASSTLAGSYNEQFF

abundance: -
d_gene: -
v_gene: TRBV6-5
j_gene: TRBJ1-1
CDR3nt: TGTGCCAGCAGGGCAGGGCGGAGGGCTGAAGCTTTCTTT
CDR3aa: CASRAGRRAEAFF

abundance: few
d_gene: TRBD1
v_gene: TRBV5-1
j_gene: TRBJ2-1
CDR3nt: TGCGCCAGCAGCCGGGGACAGGAGTACAATGAGCAGTTCTTC
CDR3aa: CASSRGQEYNEQFF

abundance: -
d_gene: TRBD1
v_gene: TRBV6-6
j_gene: TRBJ1-2
CDR3nt: TGTGCCAGCAGTCATGGAATGACAGGGGACGATGGCTACACCTTC
CDR3aa: CASSHGMTGDDGYTF

abundance: -
d_gene: -
v_gene: TRBV9
j_gene: TRBJ2-5
CDR3nt: TGTGCCAGCAGCGTAGAGGGGGTTCAAGAGACCCAGTACTTC
CDR3aa: CASSVEGVQETQYF

abundance: -
d_gene: -
v_gene: TRBV10-3
j_gene: TRBJ2-1
CDR3nt: TGTGCCATCAGTGGGAGGAAATCGCCTTTGGGTAATGAGCAGTTCTTC
CDR3aa: CAISGRKSPLGNEQFF

abundance: -
d_gene: TRBD1
v_gene: TRBV30
j_gene: TRBJ1-4
CDR3nt: TGTGCCTGGAGTTCCCCCGGGACAGGGGGTGAAAAACTGTTTTTT
CDR3aa: CAWSSPGTGGEKLFF

abundance: few
d_gene: -
v_gene: TRBV11-2
j_gene: TRBJ1-2
CDR3nt: TGTGCCAGCAGCTTAGCAGCTAACTATGGCTACACCTTC
CDR3aa: CASSLAANYGYTF

abundance: -
d_gene: TRBD2
v_gene: TRBV2
j_gene: TRBJ2-1
CDR3nt: TGTGCCAGCACGAAGGGACTAGCGGTCTTCAATGAGCAGTTCTTC
CDR3aa: CASTKGLAVFNEQFF

abundance: -
d_gene: TRBD2
v_gene: TRBV7-2
j_gene: TRBJ2-7
CDR3nt: TGTGCCAGCAGCTTAGGGGCGGGGGGCACCTACGAGCAGTACTTC
CDR3aa: CASSLGAGGTYEQYF

abundance: -
d_gene: TRBD2
v_gene: TRBV28
j_gene: TRBJ2-1
CDR3nt: TGTGCCAGCACCACCGGGGGGGCTAGCGGGAGGGCCAGGAATGAGCAGTTCTTC
CDR3aa: CASTTGGASGRARNEQFF

abundance: few
d_gene: -
v_gene: TRBV19
j_gene: TRBJ2-7
CDR3nt: TGTGCCAGTAGTAAGGCCGCCCTAGACTACGAGCAGTACTTC
CDR3aa: CASSKAALDYEQYF

abundance: -
d_gene: TRBD2
v_gene: TRBV7-8
j_gene: TRBJ2-7
CDR3nt: TGTGCCAGCAGCCAGCGGTCGAGCGGGGGCTTCTCCTACGAGCAGTACTTC
CDR3aa: CASSQRSSGGFSYEQYF

abundance: -
d_gene: -
v_gene: TRBV4-1
j_gene: TRBJ1-1
CDR3nt: TGCGCCAGCAGCCCTCAGGGGCGAACTGAAGCTTTCTTT
CDR3aa: CASSPQGRTEAFF

abundance: -
d_gene: TRBD1
v_gene: TRBV7-3
j_gene: TRBJ2-2
CDR3nt: TGTGCCAGCAGCTTAAAAGGGTCGGACAGGGTGAACACCGGGGAGCTGTTTTTT
CDR3aa: CASSLKGSDRVNTGELFF

abundance: -
d_gene: -
v_gene: TRBV5-1
j_gene: TRBJ1-6
CDR3nt: TGCGCCAGCACGCCAGGGAATTTGGATTCACCCCTCCACTTT
CDR3aa: CASTPGNLDSPLHF

abundance: -
d_gene: TRBD1
v_gene: TRBV18
j_gene: TRBJ2-1
CDR3nt: TGTGCCAGCTCACCTCTGACGACGGGACAGGGGGGCAATGAGCAGTTCTTC
CDR3aa: CASSPLTTGQGGNEQFF

abundance: once
d_gene: -
v_gene: TRBV7-2
j_gene: TRBJ1-2
CDR3nt: TGTGCCAGCAGCTTCCCGGGTATTGGCTACACCTTC
CDR3aa: CASSFPGIGYTF

abundance: -
d_gene: -
v_gene: TRBV11-2
j_gene: TRBJ2-1
CDR3nt: TGTGCCAGCAGCTCACGGCCCGGAGGGGAGCAGTTCTTC
CDR3aa: CASSSRPGGEQFF

abundance: -
d_gene: TRBD2
v_gene: TRBV18
j_gene: TRBJ2-7
CDR3nt: TGTGCCAGCTCACCAACAGGGACTAGCTACGAGCAGTACTTC
CDR3aa: CASSPTGTSYEQYF

abundance: -
d_gene: -
v_gene: TRBV7-6
j_gene: TRBJ1-4
CDR3nt: TGTGCCAGCAGCCTATCGAGTTTCCGGCAGGATGAAAAACTGTTTTTT
CDR3aa: CASSLSSFRQDEKLFF

abundance: -
d_gene: -
v_gene: TRBV10-3
j_gene: TRBJ2-7
CDR3nt: TGTGCCATCAGGAACACGGACAAATCCTACGAGCAGTACTTC
CDR3aa: CAIRNTDKSYEQYF

abundance: -
d_gene: TRBD1
v_gene: TRBV6-6
j_gene: TRBJ1-1
CDR3nt: TGTGCCAGCAGCAAGGACAGGGTGGACACTGAAGCTTTCTTT
CDR3aa: CASSKDRVDTEAFF

abundance: -
d_gene: TRBD1
v_gene: TRBV12-5
j_gene: TRBJ2-7
CDR3nt: TGTGCTAGTGGTTTAAGGACAGGGGGTGAAACCTACGAGCAGTACTTC
CDR3aa: CASGLRTGGETYEQYF

abundance: once
d_gene: -
v_gene: TRBV28
j_gene: TRBJ1-5
CDR3nt: TGTGCCAGCACCACCCCTGTGGGGCCCAATCAGCCCCAGCATTTT
CDR3aa: CASTTPVGPNQPQHF

abundance: -
d_gene: TRBD1
v_gene: TRBV28
j_gene: TRBJ1-2
CDR3nt: TGTGCCAGCGGGACAGGGGCAACTCGTGGCTACACCTTC
CDR3aa: CASGTGATRGYTF

abundance: -
d_gene: -
v_gene: TRBV6-4
j_gene: TRBJ2-7
CDR3nt: TGTGCCAGCAGTGACTCGATACAGGGTAGCTACGAGCAGTACTTC
CDR3aa: CASSDSIQGSYEQYF

abundance: -
d_gene: -
v_gene: TRBV5-1
j_gene: TRBJ1-3
CDR3nt: TGCGCCAGCAGCAAAGGGACAAATGGAAACACCATATATTTT
CDR3aa: CASSKGTNGNTIYF

abundance: -
d_gene: TRBD1
v_gene: TRBV6-1
j_gene: TRBJ1-1
CDR3nt: TGTGCCAGCAGTTCCGGACAGGGGATCACTGAAGCTTTCTTT
CDR3aa: CASSSGQGITEAFF

abundance: -
d_gene: -
v_gene: TRBV29-1
j_gene: TRBJ2-7
CDR3nt: TGCAGCGTTGGGGACTGGCCCTACGAGCAGTACTTC
CDR3aa: CSVGDWPYEQYF

abundance: -
d_gene: -
v_gene: TRBV7-2
j_gene: TRBJ2-3
CDR3nt: TGTGCCAGCAGTTATCGACCCACAACGGGGGATACGCAGTATTTT
CDR3aa: CASSYRPTTGDTQYF

abundance: once
d_gene: TRBD1
v_gene: TRBV2
j_gene: TRBJ2-7
CDR3nt: TGTGCCAGCAGGAGCGGACAGGGCGGCGAGCAGTACTTC
CDR3aa: CASRSGQGGEQYF

abundance: -
d_gene: -
v_gene: TRBV30
j_gene: TRBJ1-5
CDR3nt: TGTGCCTGGAGTGTTCAGGGGCAGCCCCAGCATTTT
CDR3aa: CAWSVQGQPQHF

abundance: once
d_gene: -
v_gene: TRBV2
j_gene: TRBJ2-2
CDR3nt: TGTGCCAGCAGTGAAGTCCTGGGGAGACAGGGACTCACCGGGGAGCTGTTTTTT
CDR3aa: CASSEVLGRQGLTGELFF

abundance: -
d_gene: -
v_gene: TRBV6-5
j_gene: TRBJ2-7
CDR3nt: TGTGCCAGCAGTTACTCGGGCAGCTCCTACGAGCAGTACTTC
CDR3aa: CASSYSGSSYEQYF

abundance: -
d_gene: -
v_gene: TRBV18
j_gene: TRBJ1-1
CDR3nt: TGTGCCAGCTCTTCGAGTTTCGGGGGAGACACTGAAGCTTTCTTT
CDR3aa: CASSSSFGGDTEAFF

abundance: -
d_gene: -
v_gene: TRBV5-4
j_gene: TRBJ2-2
CDR3nt: TGTGCCAGCAGCTTGGGACTCAACACCGGGGAGCTGTTTTTT
CDR3aa: CASSLGLNTGELFF

abundance: once
d_gene: TRBD2
v_gene: TRBV5-1
j_gene: TRBJ2-7
CDR3nt: TGCGCCAGCAGCTTGGAGCGGGGAACCGGGGAGCAGTACTTC
CDR3aa: CASSLERGTGEQYF

abundance: -
d_gene: TRBD1
v_gene: TRBV5-1
j_gene: TRBJ2-1
CDR3nt: TGCGCCAGCAGCAGGGACAGGGCGTCTGAGCAGTTCTTC
CDR3aa: CASSRDRASEQFF

abundance: -
d_gene: TRBD1
v_gene: TRBV11-2
j_gene: TRBJ1-2
CDR3nt: TGTGCCAGCAGCTCGGACAGGGGAGGCTACACCTTC
CDR3aa: CASSSDRGGYTF

abundance: -
d_gene: -
v_gene: TRBV5-6
j_gene: TRBJ2-3
CDR3nt: TGTGCCAGCAGCTTGGGGTCGGGGGGCAGGACAGATACGCAGTATTTT
CDR3aa: CASSLGSGGRTDTQYF

abundance: once
d_gene: -
v_gene: TRBV4-2
j_gene: TRBJ2-1
CDR3nt: TGTGCCACCCGAGGGATCAATGAGCAGTTCTTC
CDR3aa: CATRGINEQFF

abundance: -
d_gene: TRBD2
v_gene: TRBV5-1
j_gene: TRBJ2-7
CDR3nt: TGCGCCAGCAGGGGGGGGTCCTACGAGCAGTACTTC
CDR3aa: CASRGGSYEQYF

abundance: -
d_gene: -
v_gene: TRBV7-9
j_gene: TRBJ2-2
CDR3nt: TGTGCCAGCAGCCCGGCTCGGGGGTACACCGGGGAGCTGTTTTTT
CDR3aa: CASSPARGYTGELFF

abundance: few
d_gene: -
v_gene: TRBV27
j_gene: TRBJ1-6
CDR3nt: TGTGCCAGCCGAAACAGCCAACATTCACCCCTCCACTTT
CDR3aa: CASRNSQHSPLHF

abundance: -
d_gene: -
v_gene: TRBV5-1
j_gene: TRBJ2-3
CDR3nt: TGCGCCAGCAGCTTGGGAGTCGGGGGTGGAGGCACAGATACGCAGTATTTT
CDR3aa: CASSLGVGGGGTDTQYF

abundance: -
d_gene: -
v_gene: TRBV7-9
j_gene: TRBJ1-4
CDR3nt: TGTGCCAGCAGCCAAGGGGCGGGGGCTAATGAAAAACTGTTTTTT
CDR3aa: CASSQGAGANEKLFF

abundance: few
d_gene: -
v_gene: TRBV18
j_gene: TRBJ1-2
CDR3nt: TGTGCCAGCTCACCGACCCAGCTACTATCAGACGGCTACACCTTC
CDR3aa: CASSPTQLLSDGYTF

abundance: -
d_gene: TRBD1
v_gene: TRBV6-4
j_gene: TRBJ1-1
CDR3nt: TGTGCCACCAAGACAGGGCCGATGAACACTGAAGCTTTCTTT
CDR3aa: CATKTGPMNTEAFF

abundance: -
d_gene: TRBD2
v_gene: TRBV4-1
j_gene: TRBJ2-3
CDR3nt: TGCGCCAGCAGCCCCGGACTAGCGGGAGCAGACGGCACAGATACGCAGTATTTT
CDR3aa: CASSPGLAGADGTDTQYF

abundance: -
d_gene: TRBD1
v_gene: TRBV11-3
j_gene: TRBJ2-7
CDR3nt: TGTGCCAGCAGCTCGCCGGGGACAGTAGAAACCTACGAGCAGTACTTC
CDR3aa: CASSSPGTVETYEQYF